One and the same sample provided the 7 T cell receptor beta chains below, sequenced in a study of T cell repertoires in cytomegalovirus infection. TCRdb itself ran the reads through MiXCR, one entry per CDR3 protein. This table has some 600,000 distinct CDR3 sequences, less than 25% appearing once. The specimen sequenced was CD8+ T cells from PBMCs. These TCRs come from a human donor in good health (CMV status not recorded). Some clones in this sample may be carry-over from other donors' samples.

This clonotype was seen at least ten times. The V and J genes are TRBV4-1 and TRBJ2-7, with D uncertain. Germline CDR1 is MGHRA and CDR2 is YSYEKL. The CDR3 runs 13 residues. V gave up 1 base and J gave up 2 bases, with 6 bases separating them. DNA of the CDR3: TGCGCCAGCAGCCAAGTGGGGACCTACGAGCAGTACGTC. Translated, it gives CASSQVGTYEQYV.

The DNA of the CDR3 is TGTGCCAGCAGTTACTCCGTGGATGAGCAGTTCTTC. Protein sequence: CASSYSVDEQFF. This sequence joins TRBV6-2 or TRBV6-3 and TRBJ2-1; no definite D call. The CDR3 runs 12 residues. Deletions cut 0 bases from V and 8 bases from J, with 5 bases between. Germline CDR1 is MNHEY and CDR2 is SVGEGT.

In its sample, this clonotype was seen a few times. The chain combines TRBV7-6 with TRBJ1-3, with a weak D call TRBD1 (5 bases). Trimming cost V 4 bases and J 4 bases, with 5 bases left between them. Germline V gene lookup returns CDR1 SGHVS and CDR2 FNYEAQ. This CDR3 is built from 12 residues. CDR3 region: CASSWDGNTIYF. The CDR3 DNA sequence: TGTGCCAGCAGCTGGGACGGAAACACCATATATTTT.

This clonotype was recorded a few times. The chain has TRBV28 and TRBJ2-7, with 8 bases fitting TRBD1. Germline V lookup: CDR1 MDHEN, CDR2 SYDVKM. With V trimmed by 8 bases and J by 2 bases, 5 bases remained unmatched. This CDR3 contains 13 residues. The CDR3 region is CASAGQATYEQYV. The CDR3 DNA follows: TGTGCCAGCGCGGGACAGGCAACCTACGAGCAGTACGTC.

V and J are TRBV2 and TRBJ1-1; a weak D match, TRBD1 (6 bases). V was pared by 1 base and J by 6 bases, with 15 bases between. The CDR3 extends over 15 amino acids. Germline CDR1 is SNHLY and CDR2 is FYNNEI. The CDR3 here is CASSEGQGRMAEAFF. CDR3 nucleotide sequence: TGTGCCAGCAGTGAAGGTCAGGGGCGGATGGCTGAAGCTTTCTTT. Using reference TRBV2 and TRBJ1-1 for the parts outside the CDR3, the full variable domain is EPEVTQTPSHQVTQMGQEVILRCVPISNHLYFYWYRQILGQKVEFLVSFYNNEISEKSEIFDDQFSVERPDGSNFTLKIRSTKLEDSAMYFCASSEGQGRMAEAFFGQGTRLTVV.

The chain couples TRBV6-2 or TRBV6-3 to TRBJ2-7; TRBD1 agrees at 9 bases. Germline V gene data show CDR1 as MNHEY and CDR2 as SVGEGT. V lost 1 base, J lost 2 bases, and 3 bases stayed unmatched. This CDR3 has 15 amino acids. Written as DNA, the CDR3 is TGTGCCAGCAGTTACTTCGGACAGGGGACCTACGAGCAGTACTTC. Protein product: CASSYFGQGTYEQYF.

This clonotype was seen at least ten times. V gene TRBV12-3 or TRBV12-4 combines with J gene TRBJ1-3; D remains unclear. The length of the CDR3 is 17 residues. V was pared by 8 bases and J by 0 bases, with 20 bases between. This chain's CDR3 is CASVVYYGNLSGNTIYF. In DNA form, the CDR3 reads TGTGCCAGCGTGGTTTACTATGGCAACCTCTCTGGAAACACCATATATTTT.